This TCR beta chain comes out of a study of blood T cell repertoires in COVID-19. On the study more broadly: The United States, Italy and Spain provided the acute and convalescent COVID-19 samples. T cells, B-cell-depleted T cells, or PBMCs provided the cDNA or gDNA that served as material.

The germline V gene encodes CDR1 SGHTA and CDR2 FQGNSA. Trimming pared 7 bases from V and 0 bases from J, leaving 9 bases between. This CDR3 region has 13 residues. Data came from immunoSEQ multiplex PCR; TCRdb stores just in-frame clones and leaves some out. The sample consists of 200,000 to 250,000 clones, around 84% of them appearing once. Sequenced material: peripheral blood. The chain links TRBV7-2 to TRBJ1-2; D not certain. The receptor was isolated from a man aged 25 to 40 with active or convalescent COVID-19. In DNA form, the CDR3 reads TGTGCCAGCAAATGGGCACCTAACTATGGCTACACCTTC. Translated, it gives CASKWAPNYGYTF.